These 3 T cell receptor beta chains originate from one sample sequenced in a study of T cell repertoires and HLA-DP antigens. TCRdb's copy holds only in-frame clones and misses some; the assay was immunoSEQ multiplex PCR. The data contain 55,000 to 80,000 clones, just under 80% of them singletons. Which antigens these TCRs recognize remains unknown. Sequenced: CD4+ T cells from PBMCs. These receptors all stem from a man aged 55 to 70 in good health and CMV-seronegative.

J is TRBJ1-5 and V is TRBV6-5, with D tentatively TRBD1 (5 bases). This CDR3 comprises 15 residues. Germline loops: CDR1 MNHEY, CDR2 SVGAGI. V lost 2 bases, J lost 3 bases, and 11 bases lay in between. The CDR3 bases are TGTGCCAGCAGTTACGACGGGACTATCAATCAGCCCCAGCATTTT. Translation gives CASSYDGTINQPQHF.

The chain has TRBV7-9 and TRBJ1-1; 8 bases map to TRBD1. The V and J ends lost 10 bases and 0 bases, in that order; junction bases with no gene match: 7. The CDR3 runs 14 residues. Germline CDR1 and CDR2: SEHNR and FQNEAQ (reference sequence). The CDR3 nucleotides are TGTGCCATCTCCCCGGACAGGGTGAACACTGAAGCTTTCTTT. Translated: CAISPDRVNTEAFF.

In regard to this clone: A junction boundary mismatches the germline segment, possibly from a read error. The chain carries TRBV6-5 and TRBJ1-2, with D perhaps matching TRBD1 (6 bases). Germline values: CDR1 MNHEY, CDR2 SVGAGI. This CDR3 has 14 residues. CDR3 sequence: CASSRDIANHGYTF. CDR3 nucleotide sequence: TGTGCCAGCAGCCGGGACATAGCTAACCATGGCTACACCTTC.